This record covers a single TCR beta chain. As yet, its antigen is unknown. Germline assignment: CDR1 SGHVS and CDR2 FQNEAQ. The V gene lost 3 bases and the J gene lost 5 bases, with 20 bases spanning the gap. The CDR3 totals 16 residues. These data belong to a study of T cells in Graves' hyperthyroidism and ophthalmopathy. Findings and limits, study-wide: A model using 13 V-J features told ophthalmopathy apart from stable hyperthyroidism. Blood also carried most thyroid clonotypes expanded above 0.001. Ophthalmopathy, as predicted by the model, came a median 6.5 months after the prediction.

The source material, RNA transcripts, was used to amplify TCR beta CDR3 regions. TCR CDR3 regions were first amplified by RT-PCR with HTBI primers. TCRdb processed the multiplex PCR reads anew with MiXCR; each CDR3 protein has one entry. The sample lists roughly 570,000 distinct CDR3 sequences; 35% to 55% were seen once. The sample consisted of peripheral blood or thyroid tissue (not recorded which). The V and J genes are TRBV7-8 and TRBJ2-7; the D call may be TRBD1 or TRBD2 (5 bases each). This receptor was taken from an adult woman with Graves' disease, either hyperthyroidism or ophthalmopathy (not recorded which). The CDR3 sequence: CASSLLTTKWGNEQYF. CDR3 bases: TGTGCCAGCAGCTTGTTAACCACGAAATGGGGGAACGAGCAGTACTTC.